This is a list of T cell receptor beta chains from one sample in a study of blood T cells in healthy people across ages. TCRdb re-called the 5' RACE reads through MiXCR, storing one row per CDR3 protein. In the table there are 1.5 million to 2 million distinct CDR3 sequences, 25% to 30% of which are singletons. The material sequenced was blood. These receptors were taken from a woman in her twenties or thirties in good health. CDR3s include the opening cysteine and the closing phenylalanine or tryptophan. D genes are given only for firm matches. Clone size is shown for a subset of rows, as once, few, many or a class of expanded clone.

DNA: TGCAGTGCGCACGGGACAGGGGACTCCTACGAGCAGTACTTC
CDR3: CSAHGTGDSYEQYF
J: TRBJ2-7
D: TRBD1
size: .
V: TRBV20-1

DNA: TGTGCCAGCAGCAAGAGTCGGACAGCGTACAATGAGCAGTTCTTC
CDR3: CASSKSRTAYNEQFF
J: TRBJ2-1
D: .
size: few
V: TRBV14

DNA: TGTGCCAGCAGCCAAGGTAGCCTAGCGGGAGATCCGCAGTATTTT
CDR3: CASSQGSLAGDPQYF
J: TRBJ2-3
D: TRBD2
size: few
V: TRBV3-1

DNA: TGTGCCAGCAGCCGGACTAGCGGGAGTCCTACGTCCTACAATGAGCAGTTCTTC
CDR3: CASSRTSGSPTSYNEQFF
J: TRBJ2-1
D: TRBD2
size: few
V: TRBV7-2

DNA: TGTGCCAGCTCACCCCTCCAGAGCAATCAGCCCCAGCATTTT
CDR3: CASSPLQSNQPQHF
J: TRBJ1-5
D: .
size: .
V: TRBV18

DNA: TGTGCCAGCGGGGAGGGTCATGAGCAGTTCTTC
CDR3: CASGEGHEQFF
J: TRBJ2-1
D: TRBD2
size: .
V: TRBV7-9

DNA: TGCAGTGCTAGTTCCGTGGACCCCTCCTACGAGCAGTACTTC
CDR3: CSASSVDPSYEQYF
J: TRBJ2-7
D: .
size: few
V: TRBV20-1

DNA: TGCAGCGCTCAGGACAGCCAAGAGACCCAGTACTTC
CDR3: CSAQDSQETQYF
J: TRBJ2-5
D: .
size: many
V: TRBV29-1

DNA: TGTGCCAGCAGCTGGACAGGGCGTGGGGAGACCCAGTACTTC
CDR3: CASSWTGRGETQYF
J: TRBJ2-5
D: TRBD1
size: .
V: TRBV7-2

DNA: TGTGCCAGCAGCCAGGGGGGAACTGGGCAGACCCAGTACTTC
CDR3: CASSQGGTGQTQYF
J: TRBJ2-5
D: .
size: few
V: TRBV5-4